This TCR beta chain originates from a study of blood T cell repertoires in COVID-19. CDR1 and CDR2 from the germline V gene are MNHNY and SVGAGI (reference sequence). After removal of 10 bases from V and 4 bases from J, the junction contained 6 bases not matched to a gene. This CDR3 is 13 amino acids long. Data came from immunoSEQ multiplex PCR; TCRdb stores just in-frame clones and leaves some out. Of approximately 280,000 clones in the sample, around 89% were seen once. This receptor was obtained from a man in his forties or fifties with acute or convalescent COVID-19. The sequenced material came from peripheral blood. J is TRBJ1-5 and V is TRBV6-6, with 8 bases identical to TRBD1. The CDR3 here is CAISDRENQPQHF. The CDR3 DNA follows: TGTGCCATCTCGGACAGGGAAAATCAGCCCCAGCATTTT.